Listed below are T cell receptor beta chains from one sample, sequenced in a study of cytomegalovirus exposure and HLA in healthy donors. Assay: immunoSEQ multiplex PCR; the TCRdb copy retains only in-frame clones and omits some. This table holds around 130,000 clones, approximately 80% found once. Sequenced sample: PBMCs. The source is a woman aged 40 to 50 in good health and CMV-seropositive. Each CDR3 is given with its conserved first and last residue. The order of the fields is CDR3 length, J gene, V gene, D gene, clone size, CDR3 DNA, CDR3 protein. A D gene is named only where the DNA matches it firmly. Size values are once, few and many counts, or a class for expanded clones, and some rows have none.

16	TRBJ2-5	TRBV19	TRBD1	-	TGTGCCAGTAGTCTTCAACGGACAGGGGGCCACGAGACCCAGTACTTC	CASSLQRTGGHETQYF
15	TRBJ2-2	TRBV10-3	-	-	TGTGCCATCAGTGAGTTACTAGGATCGACCGGGGAGCTGTTTTTT	CAISELLGSTGELFF
13	TRBJ2-7	TRBV6-5	-	-	TGTGCCAGCAGGGTCCAGGGGTCCCACGAGCAGTACTTC	CASRVQGSHEQYF
14	TRBJ1-2	TRBV5-1	-	once	TGCGCCAGCAGCCTGGGGGGGCCAGACTATGGCTACACCTTC	CASSLGGPDYGYTF
14	TRBJ2-5	TRBV10-1	TRBD1	-	TGCGCCAGCAACCCGGGACAGAAAGAAGAGACCCAGTACTTC	CASNPGQKEETQYF
16	TRBJ2-6	TRBV11-3	-	-	TGTGCCAGCAGCGAAGGAGGGGTCCCCGGGGCCAACGTCCTGACTTTC	CASSEGGVPGANVLTF
17	TRBJ2-1	TRBV7-3	TRBD1	-	TGTGCCAGCAGCTTAGACAGGGCAGTTGGATCCTACAATGAGCAGTTCTTC	CASSLDRAVGSYNEQFF
15	TRBJ2-2	TRBV5-1	-	-	TGCGCCAGCAGCGTGAGGGTCGCGAACACCGGGGAGCTGTTTTTT	CASSVRVANTGELFF
15	TRBJ1-6	TRBV9	TRBD1	-	TGTGCCAGCAGCGCCGACCAGGACAGGGGGTCACCCCTCCACTTT	CASSADQDRGSPLHF
13	TRBJ2-7	TRBV7-2	TRBD2	-	TGTGCCAGCAGCTTAAGACTAGCTTACGAGCAGTACTTC	CASSLRLAYEQYF
13	TRBJ2-5	TRBV5-1	-	-	TGCGCCAGCACCGACGGGGGAATGGAGACCCAGTACTTC	CASTDGGMETQYF
12	TRBJ2-5	TRBV9	-	-	TGTGCCAGCAGCACCCCTCGGGAGACCCAGTACTTC	CASSTPRETQYF
16	TRBJ2-1	TRBV28	TRBD1	once	TGTGCCAGCAGTTCCCCGGACAGGGGGCTCTACAATGAGCAGTTCTTC	CASSSPDRGLYNEQFF
15	TRBJ1-2	TRBV2	TRBD1	-	TGTGCCAGCAGTGTACGCGGACAGGGGAATGGTGGCTACACCTTC	CASSVRGQGNGGYTF
17	TRBJ2-3	TRBV4-1	TRBD2	-	TGCGCCAGCAGCCAAGAGTTCCGCGGGGGTCCGGGGGATACGCAGTATTTT	CASSQEFRGGPGDTQYF
17	TRBJ1-3	TRBV5-6	-	few	TGTGCCAGCAGCTTGAGGGGAACAGGAGCCTCTGGAAACACCATATATTTT	CASSLRGTGASGNTIYF
15	TRBJ1-2	TRBV6-5	-	few	TGTGCCAGCAGCCAATTCCAGACTCCTAACTATGGCTACACCTTC	CASSQFQTPNYGYTF
15	TRBJ2-1	TRBV5-1	TRBD2	-	TGCGCCAGCAGCTTGGGCGGGAGCTCCTACAATGAGCAGTTCTTC	CASSLGGSSYNEQFF
13	TRBJ1-5	TRBV14	-	few	TGTGCCAGCAGCCCGGGGGGAAATCAGCCCCAGCATTTT	CASSPGGNQPQHF
16	TRBJ1-5	TRBV7-8	TRBD1	-	TGTGCCAGCAGATCGACAGGGGCCGGGAGCAATCAGCCCCAGCATTTT	CASRSTGAGSNQPQHF
15	TRBJ1-5	TRBV7-9	-	-	TGTGCCAGCAGCCCTACAGACAGTAGCAATCAGCCCCAGCATTTT	CASSPTDSSNQPQHF
16	TRBJ1-2	TRBV5-1	-	-	TGCGCCAGCAGCCTCAGGGCGGCAGGGATAGGCTATGGCTACACCTTC	CASSLRAAGIGYGYTF
16	TRBJ2-3	TRBV6-1	TRBD2	-	TGTGCCAGCAGTGCCCTAGCGGGGGGGCTAACAGATACGCAGTATTTT	CASSALAGGLTDTQYF
16	TRBJ2-3	TRBV7-8	TRBD2	-	TGTGCCAGCAGCCCAGCCGGACTAGCGGGCACAGATACGCAGTATTTT	CASSPAGLAGTDTQYF
18	TRBJ2-7	TRBV9	TRBD2	-	TGTGCCAGCAGCGCCCGAACCGACAGGACTAGCGGGAGGTACGAGCAGTACTTC	CASSARTDRTSGRYEQYF
14	TRBJ1-6	TRBV9	-	-	TGTGCCAGCAGCGTGTTGACAGTTAATTCACCCCTCCACTTT	CASSVLTVNSPLHF
14	TRBJ2-7	TRBV11-3	TRBD1	-	TGTGCCAGCAGCCTGACCAGGGGGACCTACGAGCAGTACTTC	CASSLTRGTYEQYF
13	TRBJ2-2	TRBV7-2	-	-	TGTGCCAGCAGCTCACCACTAGCCGGGGAGCTGTTTTTT	CASSSPLAGELFF
16	TRBJ1-4	TRBV4-1	-	-	TGCGCCAGCAGCCAAGATTATGAGTCAACTAATGAAAAACTGTTTTTT	CASSQDYESTNEKLFF
13	TRBJ2-1	TRBV7-2	-	-	TGTGCCACCCCAACTACGACCGCAAATGAGCAGTTCTTC	CATPTTTANEQFF